The rows below give T cell receptor beta chains drawn from one sample of a study of cytomegalovirus exposure and HLA in healthy donors. Profiled with immunoSEQ multiplex PCR; TCRdb holds only in-frame clones, not every one. Of under 150,000 clones detected, about three quarters appear once; the ten largest clones hold more than 2.5%. Sequenced: PBMCs. These receptors all stem from a woman aged 55-69 years in good health and CMV-seropositive. Each CDR3 is given with its conserved first and last residue. The D gene is left open where the match is weak. Some rows mark clone size as missing; the rest say once, few, many or name a class of expanded clone.

abundance	v_gene	j_gene	d_gene	CDR3aa	CDR3nt
once	TRBV28	TRBJ1-3	TRBD1	CASRRTGAGNTIYF	TGTGCCAGCAGGCGGACAGGGGCTGGAAACACCATATATTTT
once	TRBV9	TRBJ2-2	TRBD2	CASSAITSGLNTGELFF	TGTGCCAGCAGCGCTATAACTAGCGGGCTTAACACCGGGGAGCTGTTTTTT
.	TRBV9	TRBJ2-7	TRBD1	CASSVIDRGDEQYF	TGTGCCAGCAGCGTCATAGACAGGGGGGACGAGCAGTACTTC
few	TRBV11-2	TRBJ2-5	TRBD2	CASTGTSGRQETQYF	TGTGCCAGCACCGGGACTAGCGGCCGCCAAGAGACCCAGTACTTC
.	TRBV5-1	TRBJ1-5	TRBD1	CASSFRTGANQPQHF	TGCGCCAGCAGCTTTAGGACAGGGGCTAATCAGCCCCAGCATTTT
.	TRBV14	TRBJ1-6	.	CASSHGHSPLHF	TGTGCCAGCAGCCACGGTCATTCACCCCTCCACTTT
.	TRBV7-4	TRBJ1-1	.	CACQRGLRSEAFF	TGTGCCTGCCAGCGGGGGCTACGATCTGAAGCTTTCTTT
once	TRBV5-1	TRBJ2-7	.	CASSLGQGSYEQYF	TGCGCCAGCAGCTTGGGGCAGGGCTCCTACGAGCAGTACTTC
.	TRBV15	TRBJ2-7	TRBD1	CATSRPDRGHEQYF	TGTGCCACCAGCAGACCTGACAGGGGCCACGAGCAGTACTTC
few	TRBV5-1	TRBJ2-2	.	CASKREASTGELFF	TGCGCCAGCAAAAGAGAGGCTAGCACCGGGGAGCTGTTTTTT
.	TRBV25-1	TRBJ2-1	.	CASTRQTNEQFF	TGTGCCAGCACCCGACAGACCAATGAGCAGTTCTTC
.	TRBV11-2	TRBJ2-1	.	CASSLVGQNSYNEQFF	TGTGCCAGCAGCTTAGTTGGACAGAACTCCTACAATGAGCAGTTCTTC
few	TRBV10-3	TRBJ1-5	.	CAISTTEGNPNQPQHF	TGTGCCATCAGCACCACAGAGGGAAACCCCAATCAGCCCCAGCATTTT
few	TRBV4-2	TRBJ1-2	.	CASSQGSRGGYTF	TGTGCCAGCAGCCAAGGGAGCAGGGGCGGCTACACCTTC
once	TRBV19	TRBJ1-1	.	CASSPQGRGTEAFF	TGTGCCAGTAGTCCACAGGGTAGGGGCACTGAAGCTTTCTTT
.	TRBV9	TRBJ2-2	TRBD2	CASSPQLGLAGGTGELFF	TGTGCCAGCAGCCCCCAGCTGGGACTAGCGGGGGGAACCGGGGAGCTGTTTTTT
.	TRBV5-1	TRBJ1-5	.	CASSWISGANQPQHF	TGCGCCAGCAGTTGGATTTCAGGGGCGAATCAGCCCCAGCATTTT
.	TRBV18	TRBJ1-6	TRBD1	CASSPSTGDSPLHF	TGTGCCAGCTCACCATCGACAGGGGATTCACCCCTCCACTTT
.	TRBV11-2	TRBJ1-4	.	CASSLNRGTIANEKLFF	TGTGCCAGCAGCTTAAATCGGGGGACTATCGCAAATGAAAAACTGTTTTTT
few	TRBV5-5	TRBJ1-2	TRBD1	CASSSTGGVNGYTF	TGTGCCAGCAGCTCTACAGGGGGAGTTAATGGCTACACCTTC
few	TRBV6-6	TRBJ1-3	.	CASSYVGNSGNTIYF	TGTGCCAGCAGTTATGTCGGGAACTCTGGAAACACCATATATTTT
.	TRBV19	TRBJ1-5	.	CASSRGAGQPQHF	TGTGCCAGTAGTCGCGGGGCGGGTCAGCCCCAGCATTTT
.	TRBV6-1	TRBJ1-1	TRBD1	CASSQDRRMNTEAFF	TGTGCCAGCAGCCAGGACAGGCGTATGAACACTGAAGCTTTCTTT
.	TRBV6-5	TRBJ2-3	.	CASSYSEGGDTQYF	TGTGCCAGCAGTTACTCCGAGGGCGGGGATACGCAGTATTTT
once	TRBV18	TRBJ2-7	TRBD2	CASSPPGLAGGGYEQYF	TGTGCCAGCTCACCACCCGGACTAGCGGGGGGTGGCTACGAGCAGTACTTC
.	TRBV19	TRBJ1-1	.	CASRYPGTPPTEAFF	TGTGCCAGTAGGTATCCGGGGACACCACCCACTGAAGCTTTCTTT
few	TRBV11-3	TRBJ1-2	TRBD1	CASSLRDRTGLHGYTF	TGTGCCAGCAGCTTAAGGGACCGGACAGGGTTACATGGCTACACCTTC
few	TRBV21-1	TRBJ2-5	.	CASSPPGQTQETQYF	TGTGCCAGCAGCCCACCGGGACAGACCCAAGAGACCCAGTACTTC
few	TRBV5-1	TRBJ2-6	TRBD1	CASSFQGVGANVLTF	TGCGCCAGCAGCTTCCAGGGGGTTGGGGCCAACGTCCTGACTTTC